The rows below give T cell receptor beta chains drawn from one sample of a study of CD8+ T cells in alopecia areata. Libraries were prepared by immunoSEQ multiplex PCR; TCRdb keeps only in-frame clonotypes and omits some of them. In the table there are approximately 220,000 clones, more than 30% of which are singletons. Sequencing used CD4+ T cells sorted from blood, obtained at approximately week 31, from a patient treated with tofacitinib. These receptor sequences come from a human donor with alopecia areata. The CDR3 runs from the conserved cysteine through the conserved F or W. D genes are given only for firm matches. Only some rows state a clone size, as once, few, many or a class for expanded clones.

v_gene	j_gene	abundance	d_gene	CDR3aa	CDR3nt
TRBV6-6	TRBJ2-1	-	-	CASRGYNEQFF	TGTGCCAGCAGGGGATACAATGAGCAGTTCTTC
TRBV9	TRBJ2-7	-	-	CASSVRRTYEQYF	TGTGCCAGCAGCGTCCGCCGAACCTACGAGCAGTACTTC
TRBV7-9	TRBJ2-7	-	TRBD2	CASSLTSGGSYEQYF	TGTGCCAGCAGCTTGACTAGCGGGGGATCCTACGAGCAGTACTTC
TRBV27	TRBJ1-5	few	-	CASSFNGVSNQPQHF	TGTGCCAGCAGTTTCAACGGGGTTAGCAATCAGCCCCAGCATTTT
TRBV7-6	TRBJ2-3	-	TRBD2	CASSLDLSASGSTDTQYF	TGTGCCAGCAGCTTAGACCTATCTGCTAGCGGGAGTACAGATACGCAGTATTTT
TRBV5-6	TRBJ1-5	-	TRBD1	CASSFYTGTGDQPQHF	TGTGCCAGCAGCTTTTACACCGGGACAGGGGATCAGCCCCAGCATTTT
TRBV27	TRBJ1-5	few	TRBD1	CASSLSGQKNQPQHF	TGTGCCAGCAGTTTATCGGGACAGAAAAATCAGCCCCAGCATTTT
TRBV5-1	TRBJ2-3	-	TRBD2	CASSRSGLAGTNRGTDTQYF	TGCGCCAGCAGCCGGTCGGGACTAGCGGGAACAAATCGAGGGACAGATACGCAGTATTTT
TRBV5-1	TRBJ2-4	-	-	CASSDPGSENIQYF	TGCGCCAGCAGCGACCCAGGCTCCGAAAACATTCAGTACTTC
TRBV29-1	TRBJ2-3	-	-	CSVERGGELDTQYF	TGCAGCGTTGAGAGGGGCGGGGAATTAGATACGCAGTATTTT
TRBV30	TRBJ2-7	-	-	CAWNRDSLEQYF	TGTGCCTGGAATCGGGACTCTTTAGAGCAGTACTTC
TRBV11-2	TRBJ1-2	-	-	CASSPLPLSSYGYTF	TGTGCCAGCAGCCCTCTCCCACTCTCTAGCTATGGCTACACCTTC
TRBV15	TRBJ1-3	few	-	CATRANRGNTIYF	TGTGCCACCAGGGCCAATCGAGGAAACACCATATATTTT
TRBV7-9	TRBJ1-2	-	-	CASSIRTGPGGGYTF	TGTGCCAGCAGCATACGGACCGGCCCGGGGGGTGGCTACACCTTC
TRBV14	TRBJ1-1	-	-	CASSHRTSDQTEAFF	TGTGCCAGCAGCCACCGGACATCCGACCAGACTGAAGCTTTCTTT
TRBV10-2	TRBJ1-3	few	-	CASSMTAPMGNTIYF	TGCGCCAGCAGCATGACCGCACCGATGGGAAACACCATATATTTT
TRBV29-1	TRBJ2-3	few	TRBD2	CSVDGGGRGGDTQYF	TGCAGCGTTGACGGCGGGGGGCGAGGAGGAGATACGCAGTATTTT
TRBV7-9	TRBJ2-5	-	-	CASSRDTIPQETQYF	TGTGCCAGCAGCCGTGACACTATCCCCCAAGAGACCCAGTACTTC
TRBV2	TRBJ1-2	-	TRBD1	CASGEGQLYGYTF	TGTGCCAGCGGGGAGGGACAGCTCTATGGCTACACCTTC
TRBV9	TRBJ2-5	many	TRBD2	CASSVDREEAETQYF	TGTGCCAGCAGCGTTGATCGGGAGGAGGCAGAGACCCAGTACTTC
TRBV7-9	TRBJ1-5	few	TRBD1	CASKQGRGDQPQHF	TGTGCCAGCAAACAGGGGCGGGGTGATCAGCCCCAGCATTTT
TRBV5-1	TRBJ1-1	-	-	CASSLDSQNTEAFF	TGCGCCAGCAGCTTGGACAGTCAGAACACTGAAGCTTTCTTT
TRBV5-8	TRBJ1-5	-	-	CASSLGSGRDQPQHF	TGTGCCAGCAGCTTGGGGTCAGGGAGGGATCAGCCCCAGCATTTT
TRBV27	TRBJ1-5	few	-	CASSLSVQGHQPQHF	TGTGCCAGCAGTTTATCGGTGCAGGGGCATCAGCCCCAGCATTTT
TRBV10-3	TRBJ2-5	-	-	CAISTTIQETQYF	TGTGCCATCAGTACCACGATCCAAGAGACCCAGTACTTC
TRBV14	TRBJ1-6	-	TRBD1	CASSHYRDRVFSPLHF	TGTGCCAGCAGCCATTACCGGGACAGGGTGTTCTCACCCCTCCACTTT
TRBV6-5	TRBJ2-5	-	-	CASRVGPWETQYF	TGTGCCAGCAGGGTGGGGCCCTGGGAGACCCAGTACTTC
TRBV30	TRBJ2-3	-	-	CAWSEGQGPDTQYF	TGTGCCTGGAGCGAGGGGCAGGGCCCGGATACGCAGTATTTT
TRBV15	TRBJ2-7	few	TRBD2	CATSREAGLAGAEQYF	TGTGCCACCAGCAGAGAGGCGGGGCTAGCGGGAGCCGAGCAGTACTTC
TRBV7-3	TRBJ2-5	-	-	CASSWGGQQETQYF	TGTGCCAGCAGCTGGGGGGGACAGCAAGAGACCCAGTACTTC
TRBV27	TRBJ2-3	-	-	CASSYLGSDTQYF	TGTGCCAGCAGTTATTTGGGTTCAGATACGCAGTATTTT
TRBV19	TRBJ1-2	-	-	CASSYRDNYGYTF	TGTGCCAGTAGTTACAGGGACAACTATGGCTACACCTTC